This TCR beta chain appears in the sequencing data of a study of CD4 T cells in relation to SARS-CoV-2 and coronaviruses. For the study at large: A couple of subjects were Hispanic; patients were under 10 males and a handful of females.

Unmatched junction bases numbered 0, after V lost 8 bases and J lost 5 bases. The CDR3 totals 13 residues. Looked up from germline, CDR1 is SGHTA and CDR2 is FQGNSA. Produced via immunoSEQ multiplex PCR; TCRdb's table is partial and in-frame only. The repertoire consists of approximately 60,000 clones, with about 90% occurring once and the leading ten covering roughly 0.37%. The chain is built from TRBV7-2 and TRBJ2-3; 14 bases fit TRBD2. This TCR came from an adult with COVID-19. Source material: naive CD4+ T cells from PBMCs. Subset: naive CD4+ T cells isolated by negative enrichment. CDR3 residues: CASGTSGRDTQYF. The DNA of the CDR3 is TGTGCCAGCGGGACTAGCGGGAGAGATACGCAGTATTTT.